This TCR beta chain was obtained from a study of blood T cell repertoires in COVID-19. Overall study context: PBMCs, B-cell-depleted T cells, or T cells provided the cDNA or gDNA that made up the material.

This clone has only a few counts. As originally analysed: From reference gene primer amplification, estimates of nucleated cell counts were derived. Assay used: immunoSEQ multiplex PCR; TCRdb lists only in-frame clones, some missing. V and J calls and clone size are as listed in that table; D and trimming were resolved from the DNA. The sample includes about 440,000 clones, around 88% seen only once; the top ten take roughly 12%. Patients of the Seattle cohort, enrolled during active infection, were followed longitudinally. This clonotype originated in a woman aged 50 to 60 with COVID-19, enrolled during active disease. The sequenced sample was peripheral blood.

The CDR3 bases are TGCGCCAGCAGCTTGGCCCCCCATAGAGACACTGAAGCTTTCTTT. Its protein is CASSLAPHRDTEAFF. The V call is TRBV5-1, the J call TRBJ1-1; D gene unclear. V shed 0 bases and J shed 3 bases, with 12 bases lying between them. The germline CDR1 and CDR2 sequences are SGHRS and YFSETQ. The CDR3 loop spans 15 amino acids.